This record looks at one TCR beta chain sequence and its context. The antigen remains undetermined. Germline CDR1 is MNHEY and CDR2 is SVGAGI. V was shortened by 5 bases and J by 5 bases, with 9 bases between the two germline ends. The CDR3 is 13 residues long. The data are from a study of cytomegalovirus exposure and HLA in healthy donors. Produced via immunoSEQ multiplex PCR; TCRdb's table is partial and in-frame only. Of about 130,000 clones detected, about 90% appear once; the ten largest clones hold less than 1.5%. Study results and limitations: Confirmation in vitro established that a few CMV-associated chains were specific for CMV antigens. Clusters of TCRs from the first cohort tended to co-occur in the 120 or so validation repertoires (as a later analysis found).

The sample comprised PBMCs. This chain joins TRBV6-5 and TRBJ2-2; tentative D call: TRBD1 (5 bases). This receptor was identified in a man aged 25 to 40 in good health and CMV-seronegative. CDR3 residues: CASSAQGTGELFF. CDR3 in DNA: TGTGCCAGCAGTGCCCAGGGTACCGGGGAGCTGTTTTTT.